This is a list of T cell receptor beta chains from one sample in a study of identifying expanded T cells in peripheral blood. Profiled with immunoSEQ multiplex PCR; TCRdb holds only in-frame clones, not every one. The data show 120,000 or so clones, around four fifths seen once. Sequencing was carried out using blood. The receptors were sampled from a person between 18 and 75 years old in good health. Both conserved end residues are part of each CDR3. D genes are given only for firm matches. Size is stated for part of the rows, as once, few or many counts, or as a class when the clone is expanded.

>TRBJ1-2|TRBD1|TRBV19|once
TGTGCCAGTACCAGGGGGAGACCCTATGGCTACACCTTC
CASTRGRPYGYTF
>TRBJ2-3|TRBD2|TRBV7-9|-
TGTGCCAGCAGCTTAGGGCTAGCGGGGGGCACTAGCACAGATACGCAGTATTTT
CASSLGLAGGTSTDTQYF
>TRBJ1-2|-|TRBV27|-
TGTGCCAGCAGTTTATCCCCCAACCGAGTCTACACCTTC
CASSLSPNRVYTF
>TRBJ1-6|-|TRBV5-6|-
TGTGCCAGCAGTCGACGAGTGGATTCACCCCTCCACTTT
CASSRRVDSPLHF
>TRBJ2-1|-|TRBV7-9|-
TGTGCCAGCAGCTTAGCCCTATTGCCGTGGTTCTTC
CASSLALLPWFF
>TRBJ2-1|TRBD1|TRBV19|-
TGTGCCAGTAGTATAGATCAAGGACAGGGGGTGTACAATGAGCAGTTCTTC
CASSIDQGQGVYNEQFF
>TRBJ1-1|-|TRBV4-3|-
TGCGCCAGCAGCCAAAATCGAGGGGACACTGAAGCTTTCTTT
CASSQNRGDTEAFF
>TRBJ2-1|TRBD2|TRBV27|-
TGTGCCAGCACGACTAGCGGGGGGGGCTACAATGAGCAGTTCTTC
CASTTSGGGYNEQFF
>TRBJ2-2|-|TRBV29-1|-
TGCAGCGGTGGGGTGTACACCGGGGAGCTGTTTTTT
CSGGVYTGELFF
>TRBJ2-3|-|TRBV5-1|-
TGCGCCAGCAGGGGCGCCCCCTTGAGCACAGATACGCAGTATTTT
CASRGAPLSTDTQYF
>TRBJ2-7|-|TRBV5-4|-
TGTGCCAGCAGCTTGGACGCAGGCCAGAGGAGCTCCTACGAGCAGTACTTC
CASSLDAGQRSSYEQYF
>TRBJ1-6|-|TRBV30|-
TGTGCCTGGGCAGGGGTAGCAAATTCACCCCTCCACTTT
CAWAGVANSPLHF
>TRBJ1-1|-|TRBV14|-
TGTGCCAGCAGCCAAGATCTCTGGGGGGCTCGAGCTTTCTTT
CASSQDLWGARAFF
>TRBJ1-2|TRBD1|TRBV5-4|-
TGTGCCAGAAAGACAGGGGTCAAGAACTATGGCTACACCTTC
CARKTGVKNYGYTF
>TRBJ1-3|-|TRBV4-3|once
TGCGCCAGCAGCCAAGACACAGGACTACCCACCATATATTTT
CASSQDTGLPTIYF
>TRBJ1-5|-|TRBV27|few
TGTGCCAGCAGCCCCGGAGGGGGGAGCAATCAGCCCCAGCATTTT
CASSPGGGSNQPQHF
>TRBJ2-7|-|TRBV19|-
TGTGCCAGTAGTATCGGCAGCTACGAGCAGTACTTC
CASSIGSYEQYF
>TRBJ2-7|-|TRBV7-2|once
TGTGCCAGCAGCTCTAGGGGATACGAGCAGTACTTC
CASSSRGYEQYF
>TRBJ2-1|-|TRBV4-3|-
TGCGCCAGCAGCCAACCGGTGGGAACCTTAAACAATGAGCAGTTCTTC
CASSQPVGTLNNEQFF
>TRBJ1-5|-|TRBV5-8|once
TGTGCCAGCAGCTTTCGTTCTAGGAGAGGGGGTGGTCAGCCCCAGCATTTT
CASSFRSRRGGGQPQHF
>TRBJ2-5|TRBD1|TRBV7-2|-
TGTGCCAGCAGCCCCAGGGGGCTGGAGACCCAGTACTTC
CASSPRGLETQYF
>TRBJ1-1|TRBD1|TRBV6-5|once
TGTGCCAGTATAAAAGGACAGGGGATGAACACTGAAGCTTTCTTT
CASIKGQGMNTEAFF
>TRBJ1-6|TRBD1|TRBV19|few
TGTGCCAGTGAAGACAGGGGTTATTCACCCCTCCACTTT
CASEDRGYSPLHF
>TRBJ2-5|-|TRBV7-9|-
TGTGCCAGCAGCTGGGGTCACCTGGGGGAGACCCAGTACTTC
CASSWGHLGETQYF
>TRBJ1-1|-|TRBV5-6|-
TGTGCCAGCAGCCGCCAGGGGCGAGACACTGAAGCTTTCTTT
CASSRQGRDTEAFF
>TRBJ2-1|-|TRBV5-6|-
TGTGCCAGCAGGAGGGGTGACAATGAGCAGTTCTTC
CASRRGDNEQFF